One sample yielded the 20 T cell receptor beta chains listed below, sequenced in a study of blood T cell repertoires in COVID-19 (dated by TCRdb to about 2020). The protocol used for the library was the immunoSEQ multiplex PCR assay. Held by TCRdb, this immuneACCESS table contains in-frame sequences only and omits some clones. Under half of the omission traces to an unresolved V gene where checked; the cause of the rest is unknown. For this sample the table gives over 100,000 clones, of which around 84% were detected only once. The ten largest clonotypes hold roughly 4.4% of the sample. Sequenced material: peripheral blood. The receptors were sampled from a human donor in a cohort sampled during active COVID-19.

This rearrangement joins TRBV2 to TRBJ1-1; 7 nucleotides match TRBD1. Looked up from germline, CDR1 is SNHLY and CDR2 is FYNNEI. This CDR3 contains 14 residues. The trim removed 5 bases at V and 2 bases at J, leaving 5 bases unmatched. The CDR3 loop reads CASSLQGSNTEAFF. Here the CDR3 DNA reads TGTGCCAGCAGTCTACAGGGGAGCAACACTGAAGCTTTCTTT.

The V gene is TRBV18, the J gene TRBJ1-2, with a possible D match to TRBD1 (6 bases). The germline V and J ends were trimmed by 4 bases and 12 bases, with 12 bases remaining between them. This CDR3 is built from 11 residues. In germline, CDR1 is KGHSH, CDR2 LQKENI. In DNA form, the CDR3 reads TGTGCCAGCTCACTCCAGGGGAGCGACACCTTC. It codes for CASSLQGSDTF.

The rearrangement uses TRBV5-1 and TRBJ1-5; 9 nucleotides match TRBD1. Trimming took 4 bases from V and 4 from J; bases not matched to a gene: 6. This CDR3 comprises 15 residues. CDR1 and CDR2 (germline): SGHRS, YFSETQ. The CDR3 sequence is CASSTGQGSNQPQHF. In DNA, the CDR3 is TGCGCCAGCAGCACCGGACAGGGGAGTAATCAGCCCCAGCATTTT. The full variable domain, its missing parts supplied by reference TRBV5-1 and TRBJ1-5, is KAGVTQTPRYLIKTRGQQVTLSCSPISGHRSVSWYQQTPGQGLQFLFEYFSETQRNKGNFPGRFSGRQFSNSRSEMNVSTLELGDSALYLCASSTGQGSNQPQHFGDGTRLSIL.

The chain has TRBV7-2 and TRBJ2-1; TRBD2 matches at 12 bases. From germline, CDR1 is SGHTA and CDR2 FQGNSA. The CDR3 runs 14 residues. With 4 bases clipped from V and 9 bases from J, the junction kept 4 bases outside the gene matches. The DNA of the CDR3 is TGTGCCAGCAGCTCGACTAGCGGGGGCGGTGAGCAGTTCTTC. Its translation: CASSSTSGGGEQFF.

This clone has only one observation. The genes are TRBV4-1 and TRBJ2-3; the D is unclear. The V gene's germline CDR1 is MGHRA and CDR2 YSYEKL. V was shortened by 0 bases and J by 1 base, with 11 bases between the two germline ends. The CDR3 spans 16 residues. CDR3 DNA: TGCGCCAGCAGCCAAGATTCAGCGCCCCGCACAGATACGCAGTATTTT. As protein: CASSQDSAPRTDTQYF.

The chain is built from TRBV28 and TRBJ1-2; possibly TRBD1 for D (6 bases). Germline loops: CDR1 MDHEN, CDR2 SYDVKM. V lost 5 bases and J 4 bases, leaving 20 bases between the germline ends. The CDR3 runs to 16 residues. CDR3 sequence reads: CASSLVAGGQFYGYTF. The DNA of the CDR3 is TGTGCCAGCAGTCTAGTAGCGGGAGGACAGTTCTATGGCTACACCTTC.

The V call is TRBV7-2, the J call TRBJ2-5; the match to TRBD1 covers 7 bases. Germline V gives CDR1 SGHTA, CDR2 FQGNSA. Trimming at V came to 5 bases and at J to 2 bases, leaving 2 bases not matched to a gene. The CDR3 runs to 13 residues. CDR3 DNA: TGTGCCAGCAGCCGGACAGGTCAAGAGACCCAGTACTTC. This encodes CASSRTGQETQYF.

The CDR3 nucleotides read TGTGCCAGCAGTTTAGAAGAGTTTAACTCCTACAATGAGCAGTTCTTC. Its translation is CASSLEEFNSYNEQFF. This chain joins TRBV28 and TRBJ2-1; D is ambiguous. V lost 2 bases to trimming and J lost 0 bases, with 11 bases between them. The CDR3 loop spans 16 amino acids. The germline gives CDR1 MDHEN, CDR2 SYDVKM.

The rearrangement uses TRBV5-5 and TRBJ1-6, with D possibly TRBD1 on 5 matching bases. The CDR3 length is 16 residues. Between the trimmed V and J ends, which lost 0 bases and 7 bases, there was a span of 14 bases. From germline, CDR1 is SGHKS and CDR2 YYEKEE (reference sequence). The DNA of the CDR3 is TGTGCCAGCAGCTTGGGTTTGGGGCCCCTCAATTCACCCCTCCACTTT. This gives the protein CASSLGLGPLNSPLHF.

The rearrangement joins TRBV4-3 to TRBJ2-5; TRBD2 matches at 7 bases. With 3 bases clipped from V and 5 bases from J, the junction kept 9 bases outside the gene matches. Germline CDR1 LGHNA, CDR2 YSLEER. CDR3 length equals 15 residues. The CDR3, as DNA: TGCGCCAGCAGCCAGCGCCTTACTAGCGTGGAGACCCAGTACTTC. This sequence encodes CASSQRLTSVETQYF.

V usage is TRBV5-1 and J usage is TRBJ2-3, with 7 bases that match TRBD2. This CDR3 has 14 amino acids. V shed 10 bases, J shed 2 bases, and the junction held 10 bases outside the gene matches. Germline CDR1 reads SGHRS; CDR2 reads YFSETQ. This CDR3 is CAAGRGGVTDTQYF. In DNA, the CDR3 is TGCGCCGCGGGGCGCGGGGGTGTCACAGATACGCAGTATTTT. The full variable domain, with the rest looked up from reference TRBV5-1 and TRBJ2-3, is KAGVTQTPRYLIKTRGQQVTLSCSPISGHRSVSWYQQTPGQGLQFLFEYFSETQRNKGNFPGRFSGRQFSNSRSEMNVSTLELGDSALYLCAAGRGGVTDTQYFGPGTRLTVL.

The chain joins TRBV7-2 to TRBJ2-1; 11 bases are a match to TRBD2. The CDR3 is 18 amino acids. After removal of 0 bases from V and 9 bases from J, the junction contained 13 bases not matched to a gene. Germline-derived CDR1 and CDR2 are SGHTA and FQGNSA. The CDR3 DNA reads as TGTGCCAGCAGCTTAGCTAGTAGCGGGGGGGCCATGGTTGTTGAGCAGTTCTTC. This codes for CASSLASSGGAMVVEQFF.

The chain combines TRBV6-2 or TRBV6-3 with TRBJ2-7, with TRBD2 identical over 7 bases. The V and J ends lost 5 bases and 6 bases, in that order; junction bases with no gene match: 13. Per the germline V gene, CDR1 is MNHEY and CDR2 is SVGEGT. CDR3 length equals 15 residues. The CDR3: CASSKARGLPPEQYF. CDR3 coding DNA: TGTGCCAGCAGTAAAGCCCGGGGACTACCTCCCGAGCAGTACTTC.

The chain recombines TRBV28 with TRBJ2-3; 7 positions agree with TRBD1. This CDR3 comprises 15 residues. J gave up 4 bases and V 2 bases, and 6 bases lay outside the gene matches. Germline values: CDR1 MDHEN, CDR2 SYDVKM. The CDR3: CASSLPRTGADTQYF. The CDR3, as DNA: TGTGCCAGCAGTTTACCCCGGACAGGAGCAGATACGCAGTATTTT.

This clone was seen a single time. The chain uses TRBV5-5 and TRBJ2-3, with 12 bases matching TRBD2. The CDR3 is 15 residues long. V lost 1 base, J lost 6 bases, and 3 bases stayed unmatched. Germline assignment: CDR1 SGHKS and CDR2 YYEKEE (reference sequence). The chain's CDR3 is CASSLTSGGRDTQYF. CDR3 coding DNA: TGTGCCAGCAGCTTGACTAGCGGGGGGCGGGATACGCAGTATTTT.

This chain's CDR3 is CAWSRGGGAYEQYF. CDR3 coding DNA: TGTGCCTGGAGTAGAGGCGGGGGGGCCTACGAGCAGTACTTC. This sequence joins TRBV30 and TRBJ2-7; 9 bases fit TRBD2. From germline, CDR1 is GTSNPN and CDR2 SVGIG (reference sequence). There are 14 residues in the CDR3. V trimming: 2 bases; J trimming: 2 bases; junction bases outside the gene matches: 4. Filled out from reference TRBV30 and TRBJ2-7, the complete variable domain reads SQTIHQWPATLVQPVGSPLSLECTVEGTSNPNLYWYRQAAGRGLQLLFYSVGIGQISSEVPQNLSASRPQDRQFILSSKKLLLSDSGFYLCAWSRGGGAYEQYFGPGTRLTVT.

This sequence joins TRBV6-2 or TRBV6-3 and TRBJ1-1; the D gene is possibly TRBD1 (6 bases). Trimming removed 5 bases from V and 1 base from J, with 20 bases in between. This CDR3 is built from 17 residues. Germline values: CDR1 MNHEY, CDR2 SVGEGT. The CDR3 DNA reads TGTGCCAGCAGTAGGACCCAGGGGTGGTTGCGGAACACTGAAGCTTTCTTT. Its translation: CASSRTQGWLRNTEAFF.

This chain connects TRBV5-1 to TRBJ2-5; D is perhaps TRBD1 (6 bases). Germline CDR1 is SGHRS and CDR2 is YFSETQ. V was shortened by 4 bases and J by 1 base, with 17 bases between the two germline ends. This CDR3 has 16 amino acids. The CDR3 coding sequence is TGCGCCAGCAGCCCTCAGCCCCGGGACACCCAAGAGACCCAGTACTTC. Its translation: CASSPQPRDTQETQYF.

The CDR3 region has the DNA TGCGCCAGCAGCTTATTGGCGGGTAGCGGGGAGACCCAGTACTTC. Protein: CASSLLAGSGETQYF. The rearrangement uses TRBV5-1 and TRBJ2-5; 7 nucleotides match TRBD2. Germline V gene data show CDR1 as SGHRS and CDR2 as YFSETQ. Trimming took 2 bases from V and 5 from J; bases not matched to a gene: 9. There are 15 residues in the CDR3.

V gene TRBV6-6 combines with J gene TRBJ1-5; D might be TRBD1 (5 bases). Germline assignment: CDR1 MNHNY and CDR2 SVGAGI (reference sequence). The CDR3 runs to 15 residues. V was shortened by 0 bases and J by 5 bases, with 11 bases between the two germline ends. CDR3 sequence: CASSYSMWGDQPQHF. CDR3 DNA: TGTGCCAGCAGTTACTCGATGTGGGGGGATCAGCCCCAGCATTTT.